This T cell receptor beta chain was sequenced for a study of blood T cell repertoires in COVID-19. Overall study context: Samples representing acute and convalescent COVID-19 were sourced from the United States, Italy and Spain. Sources were T cells, B-cell-depleted T cells, or PBMCs; the material itself was cDNA or gDNA.

Profiling relied on immunoSEQ multiplex PCR, and the TCRdb table lists in-frame clones only, not all of them. The sample gives roughly 200,000 clones, just under 90% of which show up once; roughly 6.2% is in the top ten. This CDR3 is built from 17 residues. Germline V gene data show CDR1 as SGDLS and CDR2 as YYNGEE. V gave up 4 bases and J gave up 9 bases; unmatched junction bases: 16. The sequenced sample was peripheral blood. The TCR comes from a man aged 60 to 75 who had recovered from COVID-19. The gene calls are TRBV9 and TRBJ2-4; the match to TRBD2 covers 10 bases. DNA for the CDR3: TGTGCCAGCAGCTCCCCTAGTAAGCGGGAGGGCGGGGGCATTCAGTACTTC. Translating gives CASSSPSKREGGGIQYF.